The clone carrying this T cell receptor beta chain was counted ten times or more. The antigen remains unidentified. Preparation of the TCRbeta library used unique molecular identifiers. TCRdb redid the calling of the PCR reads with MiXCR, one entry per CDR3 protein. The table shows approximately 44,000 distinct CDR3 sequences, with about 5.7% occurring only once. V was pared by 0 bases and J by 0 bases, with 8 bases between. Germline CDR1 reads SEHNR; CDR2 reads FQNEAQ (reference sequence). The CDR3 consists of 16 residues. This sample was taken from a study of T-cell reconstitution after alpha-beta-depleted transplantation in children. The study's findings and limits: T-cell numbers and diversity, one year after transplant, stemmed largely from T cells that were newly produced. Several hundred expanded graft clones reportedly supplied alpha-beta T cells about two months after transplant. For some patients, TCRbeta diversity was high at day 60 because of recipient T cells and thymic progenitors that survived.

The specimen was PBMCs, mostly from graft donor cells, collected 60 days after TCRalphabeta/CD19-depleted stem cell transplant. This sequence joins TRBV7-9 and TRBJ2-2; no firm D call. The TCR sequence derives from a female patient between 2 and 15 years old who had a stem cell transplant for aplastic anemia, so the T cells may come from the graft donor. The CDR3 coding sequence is TGTGCCAGCAGCTTAGCGTTGAGGCCGAACACCGGGGAGCTGTTTTTT. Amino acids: CASSLALRPNTGELFF.